The 12 T cell receptor beta chains given below trace back to one sample, sequenced in a study of T cell responses to AZD1222 COVID-19 vaccine. The table came from immunoSEQ multiplex PCR; TCRdb's copy has only in-frame clones and leaves some out. The sample contains 150,000 to 200,000 clones, 92% of which appear only once. This specimen consisted of peripheral blood, obtained on day 0 of AZD1222 vaccination. All receptors derive from an adult in good health.

This sequence joins TRBV19 and TRBJ1-5, with 8 bases matching TRBD1. V was pared by 4 bases and J by 0 bases, with 17 bases of the junction left unmatched. Germline V gene sequence: CDR1 LNHDA, CDR2 SQIVND (reference sequence). CDR3 length equals 20 residues. The chain's CDR3 is CASSREGTGGYSYSNQPQHF. In DNA, the CDR3 is TGTGCCAGTAGTAGGGAGGGGACAGGAGGTTATTCCTATAGCAATCAGCCCCAGCATTTT.

This chain connects TRBV19 to TRBJ2-1, with D possibly called TRBD1 or TRBD2 (5 bases each). The CDR3 has 13 residues. V lost 9 bases and J 4 bases, leaving 13 bases between the germline ends. CDR1 is LNHDA, CDR2 SQIVND, per germline (reference sequence). CDR3 nucleotides: TGTGCCAGCATAGGGACGGATTACAATGAGCAGTTCTTC. Translation gives CASIGTDYNEQFF. The full variable domain, completed using reference TRBV19 and TRBJ2-1, is DGGITQSPKYLFRKEGQNVTLSCEQNLNHDAMYWYRQDPGQGLRLIYYSQIVNDFQKGDIAEGYSVSREKKESFPLTVTSAQKNPTAFYLCASIGTDYNEQFFGPGTRLTVL.

A single count supports this clone. The rearrangement links TRBV15 to TRBJ2-7; D gene ambiguous. The CDR3 extends over 15 amino acids. With 0 bases removed from V and 0 bases from J, the gap between germline ends came to 9 bases. Germline loops: CDR1 LNHNV, CDR2 YYDKDF (reference sequence). CDR3 amino acids: CATSRDAKSSYEQYF. The CDR3 DNA sequence: TGTGCCACCAGCAGAGACGCGAAGAGCTCCTACGAGCAGTACTTC.

This sequence joins TRBV11-2 and TRBJ1-2; TRBD1 agrees at 8 bases. Trimming at V came to 3 bases and at J to 4 bases, leaving 4 bases not matched to a gene. The germline V gene encodes CDR1 SGHAT and CDR2 FQNNGV. The CDR3 runs 14 residues. CDR3 sequence: CASSFGQGVYGYTF. The CDR3 DNA is TGTGCCAGCAGCTTCGGACAGGGCGTCTATGGCTACACCTTC.

V usage is TRBV25-1 and J usage is TRBJ1-2; D perhaps matches TRBD1 (5 bases). V was clipped by 1 base and J by 2 bases, with 8 bases between them. The CDR3 is 14 residues long. CDR1 and CDR2 from the germline V gene are MGHDK and SYGVNS. The CDR3 loop is CASSEWGGNYGYTF. The CDR3 DNA sequence: TGTGCCAGCAGTGAATGGGGCGGAAACTATGGCTACACCTTC.

This clone has just one count. V is TRBV4-1 and J is TRBJ2-7; no definite D call. V gave up 2 bases and J gave up 3 bases, with 8 bases separating them. CDR3 length: 13 amino acids. CDR1 and CDR2 (germline): MGHRA, YSYEKL. CDR3 DNA: TGCGCCAGCAGCCAATACCTAAACTACGAGCAGTACTTC. The encoded protein is CASSQYLNYEQYF.

The rearrangement links TRBV30 to TRBJ2-7; no clear D gene. Trimming removed 0 bases from V and 6 bases from J, with 15 bases in between. Per germline, CDR1 GTSNPN and CDR2 SVGIG (reference sequence). The CDR3 has 14 residues. CDR3 bases: TGTGCCTGGAGTGTTCAGGCCATGGTTGGCGAGCAGTACTTC. Encoded protein: CAWSVQAMVGEQYF.

The chain employs TRBV4-2 and TRBJ2-3, with 7 positions matching TRBD2. In germline, CDR1 is LGHNA, CDR2 YNFKEQ. The CDR3 spans 16 residues. Trimming cost V 3 bases and J 4 bases; bases outside gene matches: 10. The CDR3 nucleotides read TGTGCCAGCAGCCAGGCCGGGACTACCCCCTCAGATACGCAGTATTTT. Protein product: CASSQAGTTPSDTQYF.

The chain is built from TRBV12-3 or TRBV12-4 and TRBJ1-2; D uncertain. V was pared by 4 bases and J by 1 base, with 7 bases between. The CDR3 sequence is 13 residues long. In DNA form, the CDR3 reads TGTGCCAGCAGTTCGACGAATAACTATGGCTACACCTTC. This gives the protein CASSSTNNYGYTF.

Remarks on this clone: Germline and junction disagree at one end, which may indicate a read error. The V gene is TRBV4-3, the J gene TRBJ2-2; D is unresolved. This CDR3 is built from 15 residues. Germline-derived CDR1 and CDR2 are LGHNA and YSLEER. CDR3 DNA sequence: TGCGCCAGCAGCCAAGGTTCGCGGAACGCCGGGGAGCTGTTTTTT. It encodes CASSQGSRNAGELFF.

The chain employs TRBV5-4 and TRBJ1-2; 10 positions match TRBD1. V trimming: 3 bases; J trimming: 6 bases; junction bases outside the gene matches: 2. The CDR3 runs 13 residues. Germline CDR1 is SGHNT and CDR2 is YYREEE (reference sequence). CDR3: CASSYGTGDGYTF. The CDR3 DNA follows: TGTGCCAGCAGCTACGGGACAGGGGATGGCTACACCTTC.

The J gene is TRBJ1-2, the V gene TRBV5-6, with D perhaps TRBD1 (5 bases). The CDR3 has 15 residues. Trimming cost V 2 bases and J 0 bases, with 11 bases left between them. Germline V gene sequence: CDR1 SGHDT, CDR2 YYEEEE. DNA for the CDR3: TGTGCCAGCAGCTTAAGGGGCGACACTAACTATGGCTACACCTTC. It translates to CASSLRGDTNYGYTF.